Each of the 15 T cell receptor beta chains below was sequenced from the same sample in a study of blood T cell repertoires in COVID-19. TCRdb's table, derived via immunoSEQ multiplex PCR, lists solely in-frame clones and lacks some. This table holds about 87,000 clones, about 85% found once. Source material: peripheral blood. The receptor set was obtained from a woman older than 75 with COVID-19, enrolled during active disease.

The genes are TRBV5-1 and TRBJ2-7; D may be TRBD1 (5 bases). The germline gives CDR1 SGHRS, CDR2 YFSETQ. The CDR3 runs 13 residues. V was shortened by 4 bases and J by 3 bases, with 11 bases between the two germline ends. The CDR3 spells CASSRPQVYEQYF. CDR3 coding DNA: TGCGCCAGCAGCCGTCCACAGGTCTACGAGCAGTACTTC.

The chain is built from TRBV27 and TRBJ1-6; 11 bases match TRBD1. Looked up from germline, CDR1 is MNHEY and CDR2 is SMNVEV (reference sequence). The CDR3 loop spans 18 amino acids. The junction had 9 bases not matched to a gene; V was cut back by 0 bases and J by 8 bases. CDR3 bases: TGTGCCAGCAGTTTATCGCCTTCCAGGACAGGGGGCCATTCACCCCTCCACTTT. It codes for CASSLSPSRTGGHSPLHF.

The rearrangement joins TRBV27 to TRBJ2-1, with D possibly matching TRBD2 (5 bases). The V and J ends lost 5 bases and 3 bases respectively, with 14 bases between them. Germline V gives CDR1 MNHEY, CDR2 SMNVEV (reference sequence). CDR3 length: 15 amino acids. The CDR3 here is CASSTTRSHYNEQFF. The CDR3 region has the DNA TGTGCCAGCAGTACTACTAGGTCTCACTACAATGAGCAGTTCTTC.

The chain has TRBV21-1 and TRBJ2-7; the tabulated D call, TRBD2, remains unverified against the DNA. TRBV21-1 is a documented pseudogene. The CDR3 length is 14 residues. CDR3 in amino acids: CASSSERSFYEQYF. CDR3 coding DNA: TGTGCCAGCAGCTCCGAGAGGAGTTTCTACGAGCAGTACTTC.

The chain employs TRBV24-1 and TRBJ1-1, with 10 positions matching TRBD1. The CDR3 totals 15 residues. The trim removed 4 bases at V and 5 bases at J, leaving 6 bases unmatched. CDR1 is KGHDR and CDR2 is SFDVKD in the germline V gene. CDR3 residues: CATSDPTGGETEAFF. The CDR3 nucleotides are TGTGCCACCAGTGACCCGACAGGGGGCGAGACTGAAGCTTTCTTT.

This clone was seen only a few times. The J gene is TRBJ1-2, the V gene TRBV2; no clear D. V shed 4 bases and J shed 6 bases, with 12 bases lying between them. The germline gives CDR1 SNHLY, CDR2 FYNNEI. The CDR3 consists of 13 residues. The CDR3 region is CASSVRREDGYTF. In DNA, the CDR3 is TGTGCCAGCAGTGTAAGGAGGGAGGATGGCTACACCTTC.

The chain carries TRBV7-3 and TRBJ2-1, with D possibly TRBD2 on 6 matching bases. Germline CDR1 and CDR2: SGHTA and FQGTGA. This CDR3 has 16 amino acids. Trimming shortened V by 5 bases and J by 0 bases, and 14 bases separated the two germline ends. CDR3 amino acids: CASSPDGGTSYNEQFF. In DNA form, the CDR3 reads TGTGCCAGCAGCCCGGACGGGGGTACCTCCTACAATGAGCAGTTCTTC.

The CDR3 is CAISSTGGPSEETQYF. As DNA, the CDR3 is TGTGCCATCAGTTCGACCGGGGGGCCGAGTGAAGAGACCCAGTACTTC. The chain recombines TRBV10-3 with TRBJ2-5; possibly TRBD2 for D (7 bases). The germline V gene encodes CDR1 ENHRY and CDR2 SYGVKD. V was trimmed by 5 bases and J by 3 bases, leaving 19 bases between them. There are 16 residues in the CDR3.

This clone has just one count. The CDR3 DNA is TGTGCCAGCTCACGAAACGGGGGAGATACGCAGTATTTT. This encodes CASSRNGGDTQYF. The chain joins TRBV18 to TRBJ2-3, with D maybe TRBD2 (6 bases). Per germline, CDR1 KGHSH and CDR2 LQKENI. The CDR3 contains 13 residues. V was cut by 4 bases and J by 5 bases, with 10 bases left in between.

In regard to this clone: Different DNA sequences within this sample yield the same CDR3. The gene calls are TRBV18 and TRBJ2-2, with a tentative D call TRBD1 (6 bases). V was shortened by 1 base and J by 4 bases, with 10 bases between the two germline ends. Germline loops: CDR1 KGHSH, CDR2 LQKENI. This CDR3 has 15 residues. CDR3 nucleotide sequence: TGTGCCAGCTCACCACTACAGGGCGGCACCGGGGAGCTGTTTTTT. Translation gives CASSPLQGGTGELFF.

The chain combines TRBV5-4 with TRBJ1-2; a weak D match, TRBD1 (5 bases). Germline lookup yields CDR1 SGHNT and CDR2 YYREEE (reference sequence). The CDR3 is made up of 12 amino acids. Trimming removed 4 bases at V and 5 bases at J, with 9 bases between. The CDR3, as DNA: TGTGCCAGCAGCCCCGACAGTTATGGCTACACCTTC. This encodes CASSPDSYGYTF.

This sequence joins TRBV14 and TRBJ1-2; D not certain. Trimming took off 4 bases at V and 4 bases at J, with 10 bases between the two ends. CDR1 is SGHDN and CDR2 is FVKESK in the germline V gene. The CDR3 runs 13 residues. CDR3 in amino acids: CASSLDTSYGYTF. As DNA, the CDR3 is TGTGCCAGCAGCCTTGACACTTCCTATGGCTACACCTTC.

The rearrangement joins TRBV9 to TRBJ2-1, with D possibly being TRBD2 (5 bases). Between the trimmed V and J ends, which lost 1 base and 2 bases, there was a span of 25 bases. This CDR3 has 20 amino acids. CDR1 SGDLS and CDR2 YYNGEE come from the germline V gene. CDR3 protein: CASSVSRTPGIVRPYNEQFF. As DNA, the CDR3 is TGTGCCAGCAGCGTATCTAGGACTCCCGGGATTGTTCGACCCTACAATGAGCAGTTCTTC.

The V and J genes are TRBV10-3 and TRBJ2-7; 8 bases are shared with TRBD2. V lost 5 bases, J lost 4 bases, and 4 bases stayed unmatched. The CDR3 runs to 13 residues. Germline values: CDR1 ENHRY, CDR2 SYGVKD. Written as DNA, the CDR3 is TGTGCCATCAGTCGGGAGGGCGGGTACGAGCAGTACTTC. It translates to CAISREGGYEQYF.

The chain recombines TRBV7-2 with TRBJ2-7, with 7 bases identical to TRBD1. This CDR3 has 15 amino acids. V was pared by 5 bases and J by 3 bases, with 10 bases of the junction left unmatched. Germline assignment: CDR1 SGHTA and CDR2 FQGNSA. The CDR3 sequence is CASSQRQGPYYEQYF. In nucleotides, the CDR3 is TGTGCCAGCAGCCAACGACAGGGTCCCTACTACGAGCAGTACTTC.